Here is one T cell receptor beta chain with its context. Repertoires were generated with immunoSEQ multiplex PCR, while TCRdb's copy carries only in-frame clones and drops some. Of 190,000 or so clones in the sample, around 90% are singletons; the top ten hold 6.5% to 8.5%. The CDR3 totals 13 residues. Per the germline V gene, CDR1 is SGHDN and CDR2 is FVKESK. The V end was cut by 2 bases, the J end by 7 bases, with 9 bases between. This record belongs to a study of blood T cell repertoires in COVID-19. Sequences were obtained from peripheral blood. This receptor was taken from a man aged 40-55 years with acute or convalescent COVID-19. The chain links TRBV14 to TRBJ2-4; the D is unclear. CDR3 DNA sequence: TGTGCCAGCAGCCAACAGGATTGGAACATTCAGTACTTC. This codes for CASSQQDWNIQYF.